The clone carrying this T cell receptor (beta chain) was counted at least ten times. The antigen remains unidentified. The sample comes from a study of response to subunit inactivated influenza vaccine. General study findings and limits: Few new T cells, the authors suggested, are recruited by each seasonal influenza vaccination.

The V and J ends lost 1 base and 4 bases respectively, with 2 bases between them. This CDR3 comprises 12 residues. Germline CDR1 LGHNA, CDR2 YSLEER. In TCRdb, the RT-PCR reads were re-called with MiXCR into one record per CDR3 protein. The top ten clones hold around 10% of a sample with a few hundred thousand distinct CDR3 sequences, 12% to 15% of them seen once. The source was PBMCs from blood, collected 12 days after vaccination. This chain uses TRBV4-3 with TRBJ2-1; D is unresolved. This TCR was sampled from a man aged 45-60 years who received an inactivated influenza vaccine. For the CDR3, the DNA is TGCGCCAGCAGCCAAGGATACAATGAGCAGTTCTTC. Amino acids: CASSQGYNEQFF.